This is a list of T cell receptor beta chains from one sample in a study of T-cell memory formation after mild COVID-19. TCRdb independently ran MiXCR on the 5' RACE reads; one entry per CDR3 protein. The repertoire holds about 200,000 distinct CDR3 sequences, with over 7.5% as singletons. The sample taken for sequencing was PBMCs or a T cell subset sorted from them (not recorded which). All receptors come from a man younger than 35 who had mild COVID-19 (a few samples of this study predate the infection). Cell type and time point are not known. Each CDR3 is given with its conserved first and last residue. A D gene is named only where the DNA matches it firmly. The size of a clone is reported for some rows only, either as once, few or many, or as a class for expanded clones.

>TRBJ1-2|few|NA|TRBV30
TGTGCCTGGAGTCTGCGGGTTTCGGAAAATGGCTACACCTTC
CAWSLRVSENGYTF
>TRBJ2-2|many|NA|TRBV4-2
TGTGCCAGCAAGGTGGGGGTGAACACCGGGGAGCTGTTTTTT
CASKVGVNTGELFF
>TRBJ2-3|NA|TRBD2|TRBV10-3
TGTGCCATCAGTGATCCTAGCGGGGCCACAGATACGCAGTATTTT
CAISDPSGATDTQYF
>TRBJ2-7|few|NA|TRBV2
TGTGCCAGCGCGGGGATCTACGAGCAGTACTTC
CASAGIYEQYF
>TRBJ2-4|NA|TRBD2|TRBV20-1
TGCAGTGCTAGAGATCCGCTAGCGGACGACTCGGGGAACATTCAGTACTTC
CSARDPLADDSGNIQYF
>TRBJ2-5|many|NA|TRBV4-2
TGTGCCAGCAGCCAAGATGACTTCGGACCCCAGTACTTC
CASSQDDFGPQYF
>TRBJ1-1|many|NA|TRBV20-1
TGCAGTGCTAGATCAGGGGTGAGGACTGAAGCTTTCTTT
CSARSGVRTEAFF
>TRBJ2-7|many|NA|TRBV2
TGTGCCAGCAGTCTCGGGTACGAGCAGTACTTC
CASSLGYEQYF
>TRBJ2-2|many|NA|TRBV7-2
TGTGCCAGCAGCTCCCAGGGTACCGGGGAGCTGTTTTTT
CASSSQGTGELFF
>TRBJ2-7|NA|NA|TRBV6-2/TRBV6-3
TGTGCCAGCCTAACTAGGGACAAATACTACGAGCAGTACTTC
CASLTRDKYYEQYF
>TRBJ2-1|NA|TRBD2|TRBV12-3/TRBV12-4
TGTGCCAGCAGCGCTGGGACTAGCGGGGTTCGGGAGCAGTTCTTC
CASSAGTSGVREQFF
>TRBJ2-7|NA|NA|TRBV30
TGTGCCTGGAGTATAGGAGGGAACTCCTACGAGCAGTACTTC
CAWSIGGNSYEQYF
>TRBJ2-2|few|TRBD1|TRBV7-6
TGTGCCAGCAGCTTAGTACAGGGGGCGAACACCGGGGAGCTGTTTTTT
CASSLVQGANTGELFF
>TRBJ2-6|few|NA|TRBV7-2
TGTGCCAGCAGCCCCTCGGGCCCTGGGGCCAACGTCCTGACTTTC
CASSPSGPGANVLTF
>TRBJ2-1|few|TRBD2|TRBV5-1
TGCGCCAGCAGCTTGAATGCGGGGGGAGGGAATGAGCAGTTCTTC
CASSLNAGGGNEQFF
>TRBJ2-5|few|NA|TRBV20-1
TGCAGTGCTATCGGCGCCAGGGGGGTCCAAGAGACCCAGTACTTC
CSAIGARGVQETQYF
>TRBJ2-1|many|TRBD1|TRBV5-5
TGTGCCAGCAGCTTCAGTTGGGACAGGGGCGATGAGCAGTTCTTC
CASSFSWDRGDEQFF
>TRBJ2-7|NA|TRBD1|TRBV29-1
TGCAGCGTGAGCCACAGGGGATACGAGCAGTACTTC
CSVSHRGYEQYF
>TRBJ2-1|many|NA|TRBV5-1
TGCGCCAGCAGCTTGGTTCCAGGCCCAAATGAGCAGTTCTTC
CASSLVPGPNEQFF
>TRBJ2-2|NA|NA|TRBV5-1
TGCGCCAGCAGCTTGCCGACATCCGGGGAGCTGTTTTTT
CASSLPTSGELFF
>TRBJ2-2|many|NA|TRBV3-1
TGTGCCAGCACCCTATCTTCCTGGGGTGGCACCGGGGAGCTGTTTTTT
CASTLSSWGGTGELFF
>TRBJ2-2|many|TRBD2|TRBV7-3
TGTGCCAGCAGCCCCCAAGCGGGACCCGGGGAGCTGTTTTTT
CASSPQAGPGELFF
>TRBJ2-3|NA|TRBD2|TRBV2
TGTGCCAGCAGATTCAAGCGGGGGACTAGCACAGATACGCAGTATTTT
CASRFKRGTSTDTQYF
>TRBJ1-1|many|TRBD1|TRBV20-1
TGCAGTGCTAGAGTTCTAGTACAGGGGGGCACTGAAGCTTTCTTT
CSARVLVQGGTEAFF
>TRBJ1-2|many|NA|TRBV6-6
TGTGCCAGCAGACGCCCACGCGAGAGGGTAGATCGCGGCTACACCTTC
CASRRPRERVDRGYTF
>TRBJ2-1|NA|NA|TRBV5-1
TGCGCCAGCAGCTTGGGAGGCGCGGGGAATGAGCAGTTCTTC
CASSLGGAGNEQFF
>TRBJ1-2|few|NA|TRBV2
TGTGCCAGCAGTGTAGGGGTTGACTATGGCTACACCTTC
CASSVGVDYGYTF
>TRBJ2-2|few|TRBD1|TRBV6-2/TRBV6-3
TGTGCCACCGGACAGGGGGCGTCCGCCGGGGAGCTGTTTTTT
CATGQGASAGELFF